Listed here are 3 T cell receptor beta chains from one sample, sequenced in a study of blood T cell repertoires in COVID-19. The data were produced by immunoSEQ multiplex PCR, yet TCRdb's version contains in-frame clones alone and is incomplete. The profile shows 150,000 to 200,000 clones, around 81% of them singletons. Sequencing was carried out using peripheral blood. The source is a man between 60 and 75 years old with active or convalescent COVID-19.

This sequence joins TRBV5-5 and TRBJ1-3, with D perhaps TRBD1 (6 bases). The V gene's germline CDR1 is SGHKS and CDR2 YYEKEE (reference sequence). The CDR3 is 17 amino acids. Trimming took off 0 bases at V and 0 bases at J, with 13 bases between the two ends. CDR3 sequence (DNA): TGTGCCAGCAGCTTGGCGTCAGGGACATTCTCTGGAAACACCATATATTTT. It encodes CASSLASGTFSGNTIYF.

The rearrangement joins TRBV7-7 to TRBJ2-5; D is uncertain. The V end was cut by 6 bases, the J end by 0 bases, with 8 bases between. The germline V gene encodes CDR1 SSHAT and CDR2 FNYEAQ (reference sequence). This CDR3 comprises 13 residues. The CDR3 spells CASSPQYQETQYF. In DNA, the CDR3 is TGTGCCAGCAGTCCTCAGTACCAAGAGACCCAGTACTTC.

In its sample, this clone was seen once. The V call is TRBV5-6, the J call TRBJ2-2, with TRBD1 as a possible D gene (5 bases). Per germline, CDR1 SGHDT and CDR2 YYEEEE. The ends were cut back, 1 base at V and 6 bases at J, with 7 bases in the middle. The CDR3 sequence is 13 residues long. CDR3 in DNA: TGTGCCAGCAGCTTGACAGGTGCCGGGGAGCTGTTTTTT. Translating it yields CASSLTGAGELFF.